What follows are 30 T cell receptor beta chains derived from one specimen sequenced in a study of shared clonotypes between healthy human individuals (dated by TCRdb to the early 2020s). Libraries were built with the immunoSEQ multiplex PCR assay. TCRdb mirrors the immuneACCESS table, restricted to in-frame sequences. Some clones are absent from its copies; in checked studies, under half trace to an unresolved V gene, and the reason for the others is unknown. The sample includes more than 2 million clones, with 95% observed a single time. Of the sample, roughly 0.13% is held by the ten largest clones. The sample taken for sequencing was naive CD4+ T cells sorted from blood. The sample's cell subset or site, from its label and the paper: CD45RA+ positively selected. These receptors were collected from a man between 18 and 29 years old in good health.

CDR3 nucleotides: TGTGCCAGCTCACCACCGGTGGGGGTTCCCTACGAGCAGTACTTC. Protein: CASSPPVGVPYEQYF. The chain employs TRBV18 and TRBJ2-7, with D perhaps TRBD1 or TRBD2 (5 bases each). The CDR3 covers 15 residues. V was shortened by 0 bases and J by 2 bases, with 11 bases between the two germline ends. Germline assignment: CDR1 KGHSH and CDR2 LQKENI.

DNA of the CDR3: TGTGCCAGCAGTTTGCTCAGGGTACTACCTGGCTACACCTTC. The encoded protein is CASSLLRVLPGYTF. The rearrangement links TRBV28 to TRBJ1-2, with D tentatively TRBD1 (5 bases). Looked up from germline, CDR1 is MDHEN and CDR2 is SYDVKM. V lost 3 bases and J 7 bases, leaving 15 bases between the germline ends. CDR3 length: 14 residues.

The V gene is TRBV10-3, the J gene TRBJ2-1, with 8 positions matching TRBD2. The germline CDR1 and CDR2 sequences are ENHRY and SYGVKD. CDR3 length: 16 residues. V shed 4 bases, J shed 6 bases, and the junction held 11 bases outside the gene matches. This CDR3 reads CAISGRGSGGFNEQFF. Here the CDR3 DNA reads TGTGCCATCAGTGGCCGGGGGAGCGGGGGCTTCAATGAGCAGTTCTTC.

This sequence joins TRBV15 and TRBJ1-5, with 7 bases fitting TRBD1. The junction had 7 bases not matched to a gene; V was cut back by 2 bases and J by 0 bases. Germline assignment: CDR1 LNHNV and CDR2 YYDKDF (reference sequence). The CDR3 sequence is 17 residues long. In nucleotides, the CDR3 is TGTGCCACCAGCAGACCGACGACAGGGATTAGCAATCAGCCCCAGCATTTT. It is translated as CATSRPTTGISNQPQHF.

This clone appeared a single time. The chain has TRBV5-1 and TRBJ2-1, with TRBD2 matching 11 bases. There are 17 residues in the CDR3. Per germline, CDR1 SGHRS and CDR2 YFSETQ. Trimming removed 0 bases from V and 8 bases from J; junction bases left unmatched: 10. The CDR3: CASSLVLAGGPNDEQFF. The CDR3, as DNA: TGCGCCAGCAGCTTGGTCTTAGCGGGAGGGCCTAACGATGAGCAGTTCTTC.

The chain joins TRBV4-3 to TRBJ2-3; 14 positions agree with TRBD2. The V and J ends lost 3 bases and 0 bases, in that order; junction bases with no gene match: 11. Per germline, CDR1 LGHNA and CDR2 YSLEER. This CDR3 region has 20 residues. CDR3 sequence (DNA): TGCGCCAGCAGCCAGACTATTGGGACTAGCGGGAGTTCTAGCACAGATACGCAGTATTTT. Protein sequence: CASSQTIGTSGSSSTDTQYF.

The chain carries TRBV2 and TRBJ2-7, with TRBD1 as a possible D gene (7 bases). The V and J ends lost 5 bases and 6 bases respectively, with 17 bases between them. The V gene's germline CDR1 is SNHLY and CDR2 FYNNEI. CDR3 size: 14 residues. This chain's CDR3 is CASSLGGGVGEQYF. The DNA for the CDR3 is TGTGCCAGCAGTTTAGGGGGCGGGGTAGGCGAGCAGTACTTC.

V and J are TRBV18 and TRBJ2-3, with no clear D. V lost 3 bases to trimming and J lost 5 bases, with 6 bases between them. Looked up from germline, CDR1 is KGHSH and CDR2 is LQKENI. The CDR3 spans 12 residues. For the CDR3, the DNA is TGTGCCAGCTCACCGAGAAAAGATACGCAGTATTTT. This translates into CASSPRKDTQYF. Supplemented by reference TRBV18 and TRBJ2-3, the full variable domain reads NAGVMQNPRHLVRRRGQEARLRCSPMKGHSHVYWYRQLPEEGLKFMVYLQKENIIDESGMPKERFSAEFPKEGPSILRIQQVVRGDSAAYFCASSPRKDTQYFGPGTRLTVL.

This chain's CDR3 is CAWSQAPGANVLTF. The CDR3 region has the DNA TGTGCCTGGAGCCAAGCCCCTGGGGCCAACGTCCTGACTTTC. The V gene is TRBV30, the J gene TRBJ2-6; D not certain. Germline V gene lookup returns CDR1 GTSNPN and CDR2 SVGIG (reference sequence). Trimming left V 3 bases short and J 2 bases short, with 8 bases between. This CDR3 region has 14 residues.

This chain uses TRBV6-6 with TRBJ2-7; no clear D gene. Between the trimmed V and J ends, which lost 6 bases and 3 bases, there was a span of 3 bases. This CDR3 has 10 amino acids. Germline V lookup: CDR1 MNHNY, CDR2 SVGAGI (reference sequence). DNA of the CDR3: TGTGCCAGCAGGGACTACGAGCAGTACTTC. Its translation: CASRDYEQYF.

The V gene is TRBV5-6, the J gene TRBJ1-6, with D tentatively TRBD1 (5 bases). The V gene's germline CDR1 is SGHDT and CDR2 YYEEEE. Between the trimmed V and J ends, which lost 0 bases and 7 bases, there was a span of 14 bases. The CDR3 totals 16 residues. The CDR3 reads CASSLEWGDGNSPLHF. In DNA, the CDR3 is TGTGCCAGCAGCTTGGAGTGGGGGGACGGCAATTCACCCCTCCACTTT.

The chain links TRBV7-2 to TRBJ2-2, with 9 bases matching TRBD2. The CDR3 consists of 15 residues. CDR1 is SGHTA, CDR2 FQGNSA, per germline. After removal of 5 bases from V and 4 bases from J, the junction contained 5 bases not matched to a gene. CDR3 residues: CASSIGSGGTGELFF. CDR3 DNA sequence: TGTGCCAGCAGCATCGGTAGCGGGGGCACCGGGGAGCTGTTTTTT.

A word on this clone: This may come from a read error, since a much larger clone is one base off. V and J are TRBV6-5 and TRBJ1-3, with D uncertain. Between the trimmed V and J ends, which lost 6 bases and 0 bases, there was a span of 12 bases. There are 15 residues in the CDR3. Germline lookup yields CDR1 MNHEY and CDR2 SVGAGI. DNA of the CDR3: TGTGCCAGCAGCCCCGCCGGGAGCTCTGGAAACACCATATATTTT. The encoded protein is CASSPAGSSGNTIYF.

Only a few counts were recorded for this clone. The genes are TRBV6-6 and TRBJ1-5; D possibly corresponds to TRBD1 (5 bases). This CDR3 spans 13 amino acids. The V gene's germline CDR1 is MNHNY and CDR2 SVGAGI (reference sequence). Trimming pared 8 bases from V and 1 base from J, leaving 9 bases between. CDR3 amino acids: CASSGPSNQPQHF. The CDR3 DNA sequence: TGTGCCAGCTCGGGGCCGAGCAATCAGCCCCAGCATTTT.

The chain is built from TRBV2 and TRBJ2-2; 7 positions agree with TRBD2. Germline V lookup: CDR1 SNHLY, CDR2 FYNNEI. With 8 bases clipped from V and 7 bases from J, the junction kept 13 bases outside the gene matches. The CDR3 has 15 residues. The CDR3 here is CASGPLAGAGGELFF. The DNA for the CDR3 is TGTGCCAGCGGCCCACTGGCGGGAGCAGGCGGGGAGCTGTTTTTT.

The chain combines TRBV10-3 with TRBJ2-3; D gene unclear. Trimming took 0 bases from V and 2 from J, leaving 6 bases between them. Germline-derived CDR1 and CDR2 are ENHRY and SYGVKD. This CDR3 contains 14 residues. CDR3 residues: CAISESPNTDTQYF. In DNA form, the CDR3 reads TGTGCCATCAGTGAGTCGCCGAACACAGATACGCAGTATTTT.

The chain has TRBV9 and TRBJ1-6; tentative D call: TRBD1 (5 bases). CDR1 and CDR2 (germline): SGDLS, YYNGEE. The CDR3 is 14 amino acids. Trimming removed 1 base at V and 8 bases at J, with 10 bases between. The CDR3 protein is CASSVRQGDSPLHF. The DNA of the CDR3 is TGTGCCAGCAGCGTACGGCAGGGTGATTCACCCCTCCACTTT.

This CDR3 reads CASSQAQQGSYEQYF. The CDR3 nucleotides read TGCGCCAGCAGCCAAGCCCAACAGGGTTCCTACGAGCAGTACTTC. The V call is TRBV4-1, the J call TRBJ2-7; D is perhaps TRBD1 (6 bases). CDR1 and CDR2 (germline): MGHRA, YSYEKL. With 1 base removed from V and 1 base from J, the gap between germline ends came to 11 bases. The CDR3 has 15 residues.

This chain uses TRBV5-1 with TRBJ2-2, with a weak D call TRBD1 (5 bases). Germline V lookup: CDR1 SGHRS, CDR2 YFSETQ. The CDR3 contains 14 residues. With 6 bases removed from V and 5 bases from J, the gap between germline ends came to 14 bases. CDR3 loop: CASKKDSGTGELFF. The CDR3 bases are TGCGCCAGCAAAAAAGACAGTGGTACCGGGGAGCTGTTTTTT.

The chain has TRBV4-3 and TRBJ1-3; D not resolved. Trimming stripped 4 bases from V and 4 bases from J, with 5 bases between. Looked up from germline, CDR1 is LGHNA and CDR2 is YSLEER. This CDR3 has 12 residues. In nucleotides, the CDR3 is TGCGCCAGCAGCCTTTGGGGAAACACCATATATTTT. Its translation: CASSLWGNTIYF.

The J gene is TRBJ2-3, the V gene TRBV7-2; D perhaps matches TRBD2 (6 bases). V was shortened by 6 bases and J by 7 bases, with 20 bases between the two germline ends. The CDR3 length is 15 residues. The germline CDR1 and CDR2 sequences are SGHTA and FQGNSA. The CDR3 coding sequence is TGTGCCAGCAGTCTGGAACCCGGGGACTCGAATACGCAGTATTTT. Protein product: CASSLEPGDSNTQYF. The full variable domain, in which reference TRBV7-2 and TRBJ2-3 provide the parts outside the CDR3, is GAGVSQSPSNKVTEKGKDVELRCDPISGHTALYWYRQSLGQGLEFLIYFQGNSAPDKSGLPSDRFSAERTGGSVSTLTIQRTQQEDSAVYLCASSLEPGDSNTQYFGPGTRLTVL.

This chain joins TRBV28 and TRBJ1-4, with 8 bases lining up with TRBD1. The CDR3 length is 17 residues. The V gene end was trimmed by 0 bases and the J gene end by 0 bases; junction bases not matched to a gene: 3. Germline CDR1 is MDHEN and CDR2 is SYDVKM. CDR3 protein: CASSLWQGAATNEKLFF. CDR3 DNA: TGTGCCAGCAGTTTATGGCAGGGGGCTGCAACTAATGAAAAACTGTTTTTT.

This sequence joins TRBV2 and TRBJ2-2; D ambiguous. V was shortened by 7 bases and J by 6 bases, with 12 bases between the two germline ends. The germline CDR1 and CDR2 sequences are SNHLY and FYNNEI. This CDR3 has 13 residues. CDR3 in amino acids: CASTILAAGELFF. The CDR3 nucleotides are TGTGCCAGCACCATCTTAGCCGCCGGGGAGCTGTTTTTT. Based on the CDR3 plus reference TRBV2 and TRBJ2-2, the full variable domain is EPEVTQTPSHQVTQMGQEVILRCVPISNHLYFYWYRQILGQKVEFLVSFYNNEISEKSEIFDDQFSVERPDGSNFTLKIRSTKLEDSAMYFCASTILAAGELFFGEGSRLTVL.

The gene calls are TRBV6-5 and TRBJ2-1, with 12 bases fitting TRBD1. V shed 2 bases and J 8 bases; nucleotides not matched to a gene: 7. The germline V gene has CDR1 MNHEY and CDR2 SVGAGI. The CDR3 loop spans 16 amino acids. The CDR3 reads CASSYGPGQGAYEQFF. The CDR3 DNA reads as TGTGCCAGCAGTTACGGACCGGGACAGGGGGCTTATGAGCAGTTCTTC.

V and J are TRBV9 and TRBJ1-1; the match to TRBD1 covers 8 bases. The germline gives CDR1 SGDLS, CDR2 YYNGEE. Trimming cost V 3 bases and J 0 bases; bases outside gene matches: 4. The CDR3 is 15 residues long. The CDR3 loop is CASSARQGMNTEAFF. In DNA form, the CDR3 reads TGTGCCAGCAGCGCTCGACAGGGGATGAACACTGAAGCTTTCTTT.

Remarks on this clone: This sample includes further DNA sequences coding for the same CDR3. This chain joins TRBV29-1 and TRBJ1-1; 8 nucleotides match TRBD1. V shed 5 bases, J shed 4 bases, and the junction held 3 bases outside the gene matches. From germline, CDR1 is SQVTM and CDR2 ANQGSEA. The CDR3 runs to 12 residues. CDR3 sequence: CSVSTGGTEAFF. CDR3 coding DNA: TGCAGCGTTTCAACAGGGGGCACTGAAGCTTTCTTT.

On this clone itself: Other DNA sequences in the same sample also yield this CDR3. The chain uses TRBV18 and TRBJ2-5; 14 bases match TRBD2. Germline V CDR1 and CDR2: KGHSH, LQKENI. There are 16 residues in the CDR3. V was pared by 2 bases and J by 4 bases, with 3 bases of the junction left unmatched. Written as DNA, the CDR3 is TGTGCCAGCTCACCAGGGACTAGCGGGAGACGAGAGACCCAGTACTTC. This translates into CASSPGTSGRRETQYF.

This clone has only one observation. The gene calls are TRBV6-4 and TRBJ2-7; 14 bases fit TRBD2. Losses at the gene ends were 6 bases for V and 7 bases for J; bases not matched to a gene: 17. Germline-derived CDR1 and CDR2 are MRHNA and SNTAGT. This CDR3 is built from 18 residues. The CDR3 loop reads CASRNGRRLAGGPLEQYF. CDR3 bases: TGTGCCAGCAGGAACGGCCGGAGACTAGCGGGGGGGCCCTTGGAGCAGTACTTC.

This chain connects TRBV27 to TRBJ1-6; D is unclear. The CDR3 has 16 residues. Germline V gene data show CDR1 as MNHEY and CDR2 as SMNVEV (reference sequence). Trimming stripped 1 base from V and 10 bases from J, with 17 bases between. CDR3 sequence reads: CASSLYPPRVKSPLHF. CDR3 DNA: TGTGCCAGCAGTTTATACCCGCCAAGGGTTAAATCACCCCTCCACTTT.

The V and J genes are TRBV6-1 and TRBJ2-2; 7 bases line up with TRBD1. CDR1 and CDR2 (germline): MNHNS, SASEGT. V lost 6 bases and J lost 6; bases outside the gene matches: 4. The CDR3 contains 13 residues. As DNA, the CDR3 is TGTGCCAGCAGGACGACAGGGCCCGGGGAGCTGTTTTTT. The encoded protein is CASRTTGPGELFF.